The entry that follows covers one TCR beta chain sequence. Method: immunoSEQ multiplex PCR; TCRdb's copy keeps in-frame clones and lacks some. Among about 150,000 clones listed, 80% to 95% were seen once. With V trimmed by 3 bases and J by 4 bases, 1 base remained unmatched. The CDR3 length is 15 residues. The germline gives CDR1 MNHNS, CDR2 SASEGT. This record belongs to a study of T cell responses to AZD1222 COVID-19 vaccine. The chain is built from TRBV6-1 and TRBJ2-2; 11 bases agree with TRBD1. The source of this sequence is an adult who received the AZD1222 COVID-19 vaccine. The input for sequencing was peripheral blood, taken 28 days after the second AZD1222 dose. CDR3 in DNA: TGTGCCAGCAGTGAGGACAGGGGGCTCACCGGGGAGCTGTTTTTT. This translates into CASSEDRGLTGELFF.